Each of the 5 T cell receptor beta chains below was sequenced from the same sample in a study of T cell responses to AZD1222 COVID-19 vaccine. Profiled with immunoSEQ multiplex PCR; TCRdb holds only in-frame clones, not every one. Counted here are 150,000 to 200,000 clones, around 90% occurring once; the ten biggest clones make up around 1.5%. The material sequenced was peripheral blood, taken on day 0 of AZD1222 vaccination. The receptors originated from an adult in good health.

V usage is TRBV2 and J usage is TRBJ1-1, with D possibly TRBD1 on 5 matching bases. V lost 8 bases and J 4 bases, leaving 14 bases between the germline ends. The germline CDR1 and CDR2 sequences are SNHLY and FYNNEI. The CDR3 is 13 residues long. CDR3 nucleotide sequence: TGTGCCAGCGGCGGGGGGTTCAGCACTGAAGCTTTCTTT. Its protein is CASGGGFSTEAFF.

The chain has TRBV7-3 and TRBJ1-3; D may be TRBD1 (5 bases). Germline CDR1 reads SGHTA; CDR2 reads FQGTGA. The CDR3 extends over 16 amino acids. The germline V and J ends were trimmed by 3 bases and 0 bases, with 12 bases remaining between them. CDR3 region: CASSLGVLSSGNTIYF. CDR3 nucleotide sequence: TGTGCCAGCAGCTTGGGGGTACTGAGCTCTGGAAACACCATATATTTT.

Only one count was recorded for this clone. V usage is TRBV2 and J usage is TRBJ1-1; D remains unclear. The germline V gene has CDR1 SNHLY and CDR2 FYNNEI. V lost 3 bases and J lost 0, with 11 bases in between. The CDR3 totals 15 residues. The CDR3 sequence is CASSDGVRMNTEAFF. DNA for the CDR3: TGTGCCAGCAGTGATGGGGTCAGGATGAACACTGAAGCTTTCTTT. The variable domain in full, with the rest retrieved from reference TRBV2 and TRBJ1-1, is EPEVTQTPSHQVTQMGQEVILRCVPISNHLYFYWYRQILGQKVEFLVSFYNNEISEKSEIFDDQFSVERPDGSNFTLKIRSTKLEDSAMYFCASSDGVRMNTEAFFGQGTRLTVV.

This CDR3 reads CASSLVGLGQGIGTEAFF. DNA for the CDR3: TGTGCCAGCAGCTTAGTGGGTCTTGGACAGGGCATTGGGACTGAAGCTTTCTTT. This rearrangement joins TRBV11-2 to TRBJ1-1, with 8 bases fitting TRBD1. Germline loops: CDR1 SGHAT, CDR2 FQNNGV. The CDR3 has 18 amino acids. V lost 1 base to trimming and J lost 5 bases; unmatched junction nucleotides: 15.

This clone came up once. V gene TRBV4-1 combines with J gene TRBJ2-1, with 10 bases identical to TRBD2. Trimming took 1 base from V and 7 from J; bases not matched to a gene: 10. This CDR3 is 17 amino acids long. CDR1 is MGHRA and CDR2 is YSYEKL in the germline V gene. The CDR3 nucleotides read TGCGCCAGCAGCCAAGTCGGGCTAGCGGGAGTGTGGAATGAGCAGTTCTTC. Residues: CASSQVGLAGVWNEQFF.